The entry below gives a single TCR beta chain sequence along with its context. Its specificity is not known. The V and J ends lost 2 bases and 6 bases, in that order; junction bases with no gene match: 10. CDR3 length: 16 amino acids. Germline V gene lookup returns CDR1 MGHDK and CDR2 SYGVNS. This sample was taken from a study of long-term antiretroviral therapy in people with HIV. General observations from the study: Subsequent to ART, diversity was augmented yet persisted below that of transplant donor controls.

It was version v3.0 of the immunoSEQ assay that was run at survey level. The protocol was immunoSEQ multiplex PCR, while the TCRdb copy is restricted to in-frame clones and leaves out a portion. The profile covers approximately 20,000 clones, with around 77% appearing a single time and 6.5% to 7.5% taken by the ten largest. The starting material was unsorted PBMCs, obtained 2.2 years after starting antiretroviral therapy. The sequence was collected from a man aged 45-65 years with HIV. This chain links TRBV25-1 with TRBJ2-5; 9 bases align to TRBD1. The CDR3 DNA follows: TGTGCCAGCAGTGAAGTAGGAAACAGGGGGCACAAGACCCAGTACTTC. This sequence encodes CASSEVGNRGHKTQYF.